Reported below is one T cell receptor beta chain. This sample was taken from a study of T cell repertoires in cytomegalovirus infection. TCRdb re-called the reads through MiXCR, storing one row per CDR3 protein. The table includes some 600,000 distinct CDR3 sequences, more than 20% detected once. The V and J ends lost 5 bases and 1 base respectively, with 3 bases between them. This CDR3 comprises 11 residues. From germline, CDR1 is SNHLY and CDR2 FYNNEI. V is TRBV2 and J is TRBJ2-7, with unresolved D. The sequence derives from a human donor in good health (CMV status not recorded). Some clones in this sample may be carry-over from other donors' samples. Sequencing was performed on CD8+ T cells from PBMCs. CDR3 in DNA: TGTGCCAGCAGTCCGTCCTACGAGCAGTACGTC. It translates to CASSPSYEQYV.